This entry describes one T cell receptor beta chain. Its antigen is still unknown. This sample was taken from a study of T cells in Graves' hyperthyroidism and ophthalmopathy. Study findings and constraints: Using 13 V-J features, a model discriminated ophthalmopathy from stable hyperthyroidism. Before onset, by a median of around six months, the model predicted ophthalmopathy.

Germline CDR1 is SGHRS and CDR2 is YFSETQ. This CDR3 has 13 residues. Trimming removed 0 bases from V and 5 bases from J, with 5 bases in between. The patients, who ranged from 18 to 65 in age, presented with newly diagnosed hyperthyroidism lasting under 2 months. The CDR3 regions of TCR beta were amplified from RNA transcripts. First-round RT-PCR of the TCR CDR3 relied on the HTBI primer set. TCRdb called the multiplex PCR reads again in MiXCR, with one record for every CDR3 protein. The top ten hold 16% of the sample, which has 730,000 or so distinct CDR3 sequences, about 17% seen once. The chain carries TRBV5-1 and TRBJ2-2; tentative D call: TRBD2 (5 bases). The sequence derives from a woman aged 45-65 years with Graves' hyperthyroidism that later progressed to Graves' ophthalmopathy. The sequenced material came from blood. The CDR3 DNA is TGCGCCAGCAGCTTGGAGCGGACCGGGGAGCTGTTTTTT. The encoded protein is CASSLERTGELFF. The variable domain in full, completed from reference TRBV5-1 and TRBJ2-2, reads KAGVTQTPRYLIKTRGQQVTLSCSPISGHRSVSWYQQTPGQGLQFLFEYFSETQRNKGNFPGRFSGRQFSNSRSEMNVSTLELGDSALYLCASSLERTGELFFGEGSRLTVL.